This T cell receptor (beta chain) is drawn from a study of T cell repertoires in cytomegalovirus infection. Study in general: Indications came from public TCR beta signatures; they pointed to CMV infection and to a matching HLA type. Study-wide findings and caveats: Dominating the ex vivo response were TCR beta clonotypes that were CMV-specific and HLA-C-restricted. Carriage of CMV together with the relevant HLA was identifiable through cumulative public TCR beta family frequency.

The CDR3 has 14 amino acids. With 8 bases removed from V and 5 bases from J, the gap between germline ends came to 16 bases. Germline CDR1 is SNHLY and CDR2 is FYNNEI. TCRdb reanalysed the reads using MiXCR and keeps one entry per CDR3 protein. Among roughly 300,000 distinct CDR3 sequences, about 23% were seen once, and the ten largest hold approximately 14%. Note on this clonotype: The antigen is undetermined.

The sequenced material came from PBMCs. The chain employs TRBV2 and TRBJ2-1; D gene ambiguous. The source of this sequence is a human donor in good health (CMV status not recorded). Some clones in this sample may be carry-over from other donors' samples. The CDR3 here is CASGLGTLNNEQFF. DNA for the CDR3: TGTGCCAGCGGCCTTGGCACCTTGAACAATGAGCAGTTCTTC. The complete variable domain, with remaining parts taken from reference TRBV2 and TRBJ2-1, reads EPEVTQTPSHQVTQMGQEVILRCVPISNHLYFYWYRQILGQKVEFLVSFYNNEISEKSEIFDDQFSVERPDGSNFTLKIRSTKLEDSAMYFCASGLGTLNNEQFFGPGTRLTVL.